Detailed here is one TCR beta chain. The entry originates in a study of blood T cell repertoires in COVID-19. On the study more broadly: The study drew acute and convalescent COVID-19 samples from the United States, Italy and Spain. T cells, B-cell-depleted T cells, or PBMCs provided the cDNA or gDNA that served as material.

Methods used by the authors: Estimation of nucleated cell counts relied on the amplification of reference gene primers. Using immunoSEQ multiplex PCR, the repertoire was profiled, and TCRdb retains in-frame clones only, with some absent. V, J and clone size are those of that table, while D and trimming were read from the DNA. The sample holds approximately 140,000 clones, roughly 89% seen once. The specimen sequenced was peripheral blood. This receptor was identified in a woman in her thirties or forties with acute or convalescent COVID-19.

The CDR3 is CASSIIDRNSPLHF. The CDR3, as DNA: TGTGCCAGTAGTATCATCGACAGAAATTCACCCCTCCACTTT. The rearrangement uses TRBV19 and TRBJ1-6, with D perhaps TRBD1 (5 bases). The V gene's germline CDR1 is LNHDA and CDR2 SQIVND (reference sequence). The V gene lost 3 bases and the J gene lost 7 bases, with 10 bases spanning the gap. The CDR3 covers 14 residues.